These 22 T cell receptor beta chains were sequenced from one sample in a study of T cells in Graves' hyperthyroidism and ophthalmopathy. The TCR beta CDR3 regions underwent amplification using RNA transcripts as the source. A set of HTBI primers served as the primers for a first-round RT-PCR of the TCR CDR3. TCRdb fed the multiplex PCR reads into MiXCR, producing one record per CDR3 protein. The repertoire has a few hundred thousand distinct CDR3 sequences, around 20% of them found once; the top ten carry 35% to 50%. The specimen was blood. These receptors all come from a man aged 18 to 29 with Graves' ophthalmopathy.

The chain has TRBV4-2 and TRBJ2-7; possibly TRBD2 for D (5 bases). The CDR3 spans 15 residues. With 1 base removed from V and 6 bases from J, the gap between germline ends came to 16 bases. Germline CDR1 reads LGHNA; CDR2 reads YNFKEQ. CDR3 sequence: CASSQVDGLLIEQYF. As DNA, the CDR3 is TGTGCCAGCAGCCAAGTCGACGGACTCCTCATCGAGCAGTACTTC.

This clonotype was observed a few times. The chain carries TRBV7-9 and TRBJ1-2; 7 bases align to TRBD1. CDR3 length equals 15 residues. Germline trimming cut 3 bases from V and 8 bases from J; bases unmatched to any gene: 12. Germline V CDR1 and CDR2: SEHNR, FQNEAQ (reference sequence). The CDR3 coding sequence is TGTGCCAGCAGCTTCGGACAGACCAGGGGGGGCGGCTACACCTTC. Its protein product is CASSFGQTRGGGYTF.

This sequence joins TRBV11-2 and TRBJ2-5, with D hard to call. CDR3 size: 14 residues. V lost 4 bases and J 2 bases, leaving 11 bases between the germline ends. Germline-derived CDR1 and CDR2 are SGHAT and FQNNGV. The CDR3 spells CASSSLQIQETQYF. For the CDR3, the DNA is TGTGCCAGCAGCTCCCTACAGATACAAGAGACCCAGTACTTC.

The V call is TRBV3-1, the J call TRBJ2-7; D may be TRBD1 (5 bases). Germline CDR1 and CDR2: LGHDT and YNNKEL (reference sequence). This CDR3 is built from 12 residues. The V and J ends lost 6 bases and 6 bases respectively, with 12 bases between them. The DNA of the CDR3 is TGTGCCAGCAGTCGTCAAGGGGTCGAGCAGTACTTC. Protein sequence: CASSRQGVEQYF.

A few counts support this clonotype. This sequence joins TRBV18 and TRBJ2-2; no definite D call. V was shortened by 1 base and J by 3 bases, with 9 bases between the two germline ends. The CDR3 contains 15 residues. Germline lookup yields CDR1 KGHSH and CDR2 LQKENI. The CDR3 DNA sequence: TGTGCCAGCTCACCACTCGGAAGGGACACCGGGGAGCTGTTTTTT. It specifies CASSPLGRDTGELFF.

The V and J genes are TRBV15 and TRBJ1-5; D is unresolved. This CDR3 contains 16 residues. Trimming stripped 1 base from V and 0 bases from J, with 10 bases between. Germline-derived CDR1 and CDR2 are LNHNV and YYDKDF (reference sequence). The CDR3 coding sequence is TGTGCCACCAGCAGAGGTGGGAGGACTAGCAATCAGCCCCAGCATTTT. Translated, it gives CATSRGGRTSNQPQHF.

This chain uses TRBV7-9 with TRBJ2-7, with a weak D call TRBD1 (5 bases). The CDR3 covers 12 residues. The V gene lost 5 bases and the J gene lost 8 bases, with 13 bases spanning the gap. Germline-derived CDR1 and CDR2 are SEHNR and FQNEAQ (reference sequence). This chain's CDR3 is CASSPLDTQQYF. CDR3 sequence (DNA): TGTGCCAGCAGCCCCTTGGACACCCAGCAGTACTTC.

This clonotype was seen a single time. The chain is built from TRBV9 and TRBJ1-6; D is unresolved. Between the trimmed V and J ends, which lost 3 bases and 14 bases, there was a span of 18 bases. CDR3 length: 14 residues. Germline V lookup: CDR1 SGDLS, CDR2 YYNGEE. In DNA, the CDR3 is TGTGCCAGCAGCGCCACAGCTACACGAGAGGCCCTCCACTTT. This gives the protein CASSATATREALHF.

This clonotype was counted a few times. V gene TRBV5-1 combines with J gene TRBJ2-1; no clear D gene. The CDR3 length is 15 residues. Per germline, CDR1 SGHRS and CDR2 YFSETQ. V lost 2 bases and J lost 0, with 9 bases in between. CDR3 region: CASSFLGNSYNEQFF. In DNA form, the CDR3 reads TGCGCCAGCAGCTTCCTGGGAAACTCCTACAATGAGCAGTTCTTC.

This clonotype was recorded a few times. V gene TRBV7-2 combines with J gene TRBJ2-7; TRBD1 agrees at 9 bases. Germline V gene lookup returns CDR1 SGHTA and CDR2 FQGNSA. With 6 bases clipped from V and 4 bases from J, the junction kept 4 bases outside the gene matches. This CDR3 is built from 13 residues. The CDR3 sequence is CASRGQGGYEQYF. CDR3 nucleotides: TGTGCCAGCAGGGGACAGGGAGGGTACGAGCAGTACTTC.

The V gene is TRBV20-1, the J gene TRBJ2-5; 9 bases line up with TRBD2. V trimming: 4 bases; J trimming: 7 bases; junction bases outside the gene matches: 7. The CDR3 loop spans 13 amino acids. The germline gives CDR1 DFQATT, CDR2 SNEGSKA (reference sequence). In DNA form, the CDR3 reads TGCAGTGCTATGGGACTAGCAAGAGGGACCCAGTACTTC. Translated, it gives CSAMGLARGTQYF.

This clonotype was counted at least ten times. The chain employs TRBV2 and TRBJ1-1; D is undetermined. Germline CDR1 and CDR2: SNHLY and FYNNEI. Trimming took 6 bases from V and 5 from J, leaving 4 bases between them. This CDR3 is 10 amino acids long. CDR3 in DNA: TGTGCCAGCAGCGGAACTGAAGCTTTCTTT. Translated: CASSGTEAFF.

This clonotype occurred a few times. This chain uses TRBV24-1 with TRBJ1-1; D is ambiguous. Germline values: CDR1 KGHDR, CDR2 SFDVKD. With 9 bases removed from V and 2 bases from J, the gap between germline ends came to 9 bases. The CDR3 totals 12 residues. Here the CDR3 DNA reads TGTGCCACCTCTTCGGGCAACACTGAAGCTTTCTTT. It encodes CATSSGNTEAFF.

This clonotype came up many times. One end of the junction does not line up with germline, which may come from a read error. The CDR3 sequence is CASSLGGEQYF. The CDR3 nucleotides are TGTGCCAGCAGCTTAGGTGGCGAGCAGTACTTC. The rearrangement links TRBV5-1 to TRBJ2-7, with unresolved D. Germline CDR1 and CDR2: SGHRS and YFSETQ. CDR3 size: 11 residues.

The rearrangement uses TRBV10-2 and TRBJ1-5, with D maybe TRBD1 (6 bases). Germline V CDR1 and CDR2: WSHSY, SAAADI. The V end lost 3 bases, the J end lost 3 bases, and 12 bases lay between the germline ends. This CDR3 spans 15 amino acids. The CDR3 loop reads CASSDADSSNQPQHF. The CDR3 DNA is TGCGCCAGCAGTGACGCGGACAGCTCCAATCAGCCCCAGCATTTT.

This clonotype was seen at least ten times. The chain links TRBV12-3 or TRBV12-4 to TRBJ2-5; no firm D call. CDR3 length equals 15 residues. V gave up 4 bases and J gave up 2 bases, with 14 bases separating them. CDR3 nucleotides: TGTGCCAGCAGTTCGTTCCCAGGCGAGCAAGAGACCCAGTACTTC. As protein: CASSSFPGEQETQYF.

This clonotype was seen at least ten times. The chain joins TRBV13 to TRBJ1-2; TRBD1 agrees at 8 bases. The CDR3 contains 13 residues. V dropped 5 bases and J dropped 8; count of bases not matched to a gene: 7. Per germline, CDR1 PRHDT and CDR2 FYEKMQ (reference sequence). The CDR3 loop is CASSRAGGRGYTF. Written as DNA, the CDR3 is TGTGCCAGCAGCAGAGCAGGGGGCCGGGGCTACACCTTC. The entire variable domain, with the rest obtained from reference TRBV13 and TRBJ1-2, is as follows: AAGVIQSPRHLIKEKRETATLKCYPIPRHDTVYWYQQGPGQDPQFLISFYEKMQSDKGSIPDRFSAQQFSDYHSELNMSSLELGDSALYFCASSRAGGRGYTFGSGTRLTVV.

Only a few counts were recorded for this clonotype. The chain links TRBV6-2 or TRBV6-3 to TRBJ2-1; 11 bases align to TRBD2. Trimming cost V 11 bases and J 8 bases; bases outside gene matches: 14. From germline, CDR1 is MNHEY and CDR2 SVGEGT. The CDR3 runs 15 residues. Here the CDR3 DNA reads TGTGCCTCCCAGGGACTAGCGGCCGGGGAAGATGAGCAGTTCTTC. Protein product: CASQGLAAGEDEQFF.

This clonotype came up many times. This chain uses TRBV11-2 with TRBJ2-5, with 12 bases that match TRBD2. Trimming removed 5 bases from V and 5 bases from J; junction bases left unmatched: 9. CDR3 length: 16 amino acids. The germline CDR1 and CDR2 sequences are SGHAT and FQNNGV. CDR3 amino acids: CASSIFLAGGRETQYF. The DNA for the CDR3 is TGTGCCAGCAGCATCTTCCTAGCGGGGGGGCGGGAGACCCAGTACTTC.

The V and J genes are TRBV11-2 and TRBJ2-7; a possible D gene is TRBD1 (5 bases). Trimming left V 0 bases short and J 7 bases short, with 16 bases between. CDR3 length: 15 amino acids. Germline V lookup: CDR1 SGHAT, CDR2 FQNNGV. This CDR3 is CASSLDVRESGEQYF. CDR3 DNA: TGTGCCAGCAGCTTAGACGTCAGGGAATCAGGGGAGCAGTACTTC. Full variable domain (missing parts from reference TRBV11-2 and TRBJ2-7): EAGVAQSPRYKIIEKRQSVAFWCNPISGHATLYWYQQILGQGPKLLIQFQNNGVVDDSQLPKDRFSAERLKGVDSTLKIQPAKLEDSAVYLCASSLDVRESGEQYFGPGTRLTVT.

This clonotype was counted many times. As DNA, the CDR3 is TGTGCCAGTAGTAAGGCGGGCCCCACAGATACGCAGTATTTT. It encodes CASSKAGPTDTQYF. The gene calls are TRBV19 and TRBJ2-3; D may be TRBD2 (5 bases). CDR1 and CDR2 (germline): LNHDA, SQIVND (reference sequence). V was trimmed by 4 bases and J by 2 bases, leaving 10 bases between them. The CDR3 length is 14 residues.

This clonotype was counted a few times. V usage is TRBV20-1 and J usage is TRBJ2-7, with 11 bases aligning to TRBD1. The germline V gene has CDR1 DFQATT and CDR2 SNEGSKA (reference sequence). The V and J ends lost 5 bases and 7 bases, in that order; junction bases with no gene match: 7. The CDR3 has 13 residues. Written as DNA, the CDR3 is TGCAGTGCTCGACCGGGACAGGGGGGAGAGCAGTACTTC. Translating gives CSARPGQGGEQYF.